Following are 5 T cell receptor beta chains from one sample sequenced in a study of T cell responses to AZD1222 COVID-19 vaccine. The method was immunoSEQ multiplex PCR; TCRdb's version includes in-frame clones alone and lacks a portion of them. The table records roughly 150,000 clones, around nine tenths of them present only once. The sample here was peripheral blood, taken 28 days after the second AZD1222 dose. Receptors were obtained from an adult who received the AZD1222 COVID-19 vaccine.

V and J are TRBV23-1 and TRBJ1-5, with D unclear. TRBV23-1 is filed as an ORF, its function uncertain. The V gene lost 3 bases and the J gene lost 1 base, with 16 bases spanning the gap. The CDR3 contains 17 residues. CDR3 nucleotide sequence: TGCGCCAGCAGTCACCCCTGCCTTGGATCGAGCAATCAGCCCCAGCATTTT. Its protein is CASSHPCLGSSNQPQHF.

The chain uses TRBV3-1 (or the pseudogene TRBV3-2) and TRBJ1-3; tentative D call: TRBD1 (6 bases). Trimming removed 2 bases from V and 4 bases from J, with 12 bases in between. The CDR3 length is 15 residues. In germline, CDR1 is LGHDT, CDR2 YNNKEL (reference sequence). Here the CDR3 reads CASSQSPGDGNTIYF. CDR3 DNA: TGTGCCAGCAGCCAATCCCCAGGGGACGGAAACACCATATATTTT.

The genes are TRBV30 and TRBJ1-1; D uncertain. The CDR3 is 13 residues long. V was clipped by 3 bases and J by 0 bases, with 8 bases between them. CDR1 is GTSNPN, CDR2 SVGIG, per germline (reference sequence). CDR3 loop: CAWRWGVNTEAFF. In DNA, the CDR3 is TGTGCCTGGAGGTGGGGAGTGAACACTGAAGCTTTCTTT.

This chain joins TRBV5-1 and TRBJ2-2, with TRBD1 matching over 9 bases. The CDR3 spans 15 residues. The germline V gene encodes CDR1 SGHRS and CDR2 YFSETQ. The ends lost 7 bases at V and 5 bases at J; junction bases unmatched: 9. CDR3 residues: CASAGTGSRTGELFF. CDR3 DNA: TGCGCCAGCGCCGGGACAGGGAGTCGAACCGGGGAGCTGTTTTTT.

CDR3 sequence reads: CASTKQGRNTEAFF. The CDR3 nucleotides are TGTGCCAGCACCAAACAGGGGAGAAACACTGAAGCTTTCTTT. The chain carries TRBV6-5 and TRBJ1-1; TRBD1 matches 7 bases. Per germline, CDR1 MNHEY and CDR2 SVGAGI. CDR3 length: 14 amino acids. The V segment lost 7 bases and the J segment 2 bases; nucleotides outside the gene matches: 7.